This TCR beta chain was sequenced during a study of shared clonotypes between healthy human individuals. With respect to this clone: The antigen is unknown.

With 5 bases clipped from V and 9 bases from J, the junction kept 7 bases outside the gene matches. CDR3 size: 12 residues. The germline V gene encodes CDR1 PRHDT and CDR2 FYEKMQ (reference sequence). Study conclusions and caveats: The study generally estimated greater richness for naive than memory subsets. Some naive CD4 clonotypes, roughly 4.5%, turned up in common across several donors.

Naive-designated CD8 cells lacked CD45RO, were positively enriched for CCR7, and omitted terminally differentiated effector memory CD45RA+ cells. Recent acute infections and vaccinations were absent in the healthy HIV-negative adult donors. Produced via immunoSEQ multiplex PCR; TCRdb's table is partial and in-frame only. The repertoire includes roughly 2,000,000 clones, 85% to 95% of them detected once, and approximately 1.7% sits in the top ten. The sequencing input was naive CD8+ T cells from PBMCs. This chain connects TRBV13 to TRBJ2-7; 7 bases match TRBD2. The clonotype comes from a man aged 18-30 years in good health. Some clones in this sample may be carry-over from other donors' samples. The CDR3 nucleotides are TGTGCCAGCAGCGTTAAGGGGAGGGGGCAGTACTTC. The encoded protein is CASSVKGRGQYF.